This T cell receptor (beta chain) was identified in a study of shared clonotypes between healthy human individuals. In the naive CD8 group, cells lacked CD45RO and were positively selected for CCR7, so terminally differentiated effector memory CD45RA+ cells were left out. Adult donors, all healthy and HIV-negative, had no recent acute infections or vaccinations. CDR3 length: 18 residues. Germline V gene sequence: CDR1 MNHEY, CDR2 SMNVEV (reference sequence). V was shortened by 6 bases and J by 4 bases, with 24 bases between the two germline ends. Data came from immunoSEQ multiplex PCR; TCRdb stores just in-frame clones and leaves some out. Of roughly 2.1 million clones in the sample, approximately 94% were seen once.

Sequencing was performed on naive CD8+ T cells from PBMCs. This TCR was recovered from a man younger than 30 in good health. Some clones in this sample may be carry-over from other donors' samples. V is TRBV27 and J is TRBJ2-2, with D uncertain. CDR3 loop: CASSTLVVGGSGTGELFF. The DNA for the CDR3 is TGTGCCAGCAGCACCCTCGTGGTGGGCGGCTCGGGCACCGGGGAGCTGTTTTTT.